The TCR beta chain described here comes from a study of T cell responses to AZD1222 COVID-19 vaccine. Study-level information: Pooled together were second doses at about 4 or about 12 weeks. General study results and limits: Most donors were white British and more were female, and clonal diversity was possibly underestimated. Spike-specific TCR repertoires showed rising breadth and depth after two AZD1222 doses.

Points on this clone: Its antigen is undetermined.

The method was immunoSEQ multiplex PCR; TCRdb's version includes in-frame clones alone and lacks a portion of them. This repertoire shows over 150,000 clones, 90% found once; its top ten account for roughly 2.8%. This CDR3 comprises 16 residues. Germline lookup yields CDR1 SGHTA and CDR2 FQGNSA. V gave up 2 bases and J gave up 5 bases; unmatched junction bases: 11. The chain employs TRBV7-2 and TRBJ2-7; 8 bases map to TRBD1. Source: peripheral blood, taken on day 0 of AZD1222 vaccination. The receptor was derived from an adult in good health. The DNA for the CDR3 is TGTGCCAGCAGCTTATTATCCCGACAGGGGATCCACGAGCAGTACTTC. Protein: CASSLLSRQGIHEQYF. Supplemented by reference TRBV7-2 and TRBJ2-7, the full variable domain reads GAGVSQSPSNKVTEKGKDVELRCDPISGHTALYWYRQSLGQGLEFLIYFQGNSAPDKSGLPSDRFSAERTGGSVSTLTIQRTQQEDSAVYLCASSLLSRQGIHEQYFGPGTRLTVT.